The clone carrying this T cell receptor beta chain was observed at least ten times. CDR3 length: 14 residues. V gave up 6 bases and J gave up 5 bases; unmatched junction bases: 8. Germline V gives CDR1 MNHEY, CDR2 SVGAGI. The data were obtained in a study of read filtering for tumor transcriptome and immune sequencing. Molecular barcoded adaptors covering alpha/delta and beta/gamma chains were used on 400 to 450 ng RNA. TCRdb reprocessed the reads with MiXCR, giving one entry per CDR3 protein. The sample includes around 30,000 distinct CDR3 sequences, approximately 18% seen only once; the top ten take roughly 16%.

The chain has TRBV6-5 and TRBJ2-3, with 7 positions matching TRBD2. What was sequenced was a population of CD138-negative cells sorted from bone marrow. This TCR was sampled from a donor over 35 with multiple myeloma. The CDR3 region is CASRPGIAGDTQYF. The CDR3 DNA is TGTGCCAGCAGACCAGGGATAGCGGGAGATACGCAGTATTTT.